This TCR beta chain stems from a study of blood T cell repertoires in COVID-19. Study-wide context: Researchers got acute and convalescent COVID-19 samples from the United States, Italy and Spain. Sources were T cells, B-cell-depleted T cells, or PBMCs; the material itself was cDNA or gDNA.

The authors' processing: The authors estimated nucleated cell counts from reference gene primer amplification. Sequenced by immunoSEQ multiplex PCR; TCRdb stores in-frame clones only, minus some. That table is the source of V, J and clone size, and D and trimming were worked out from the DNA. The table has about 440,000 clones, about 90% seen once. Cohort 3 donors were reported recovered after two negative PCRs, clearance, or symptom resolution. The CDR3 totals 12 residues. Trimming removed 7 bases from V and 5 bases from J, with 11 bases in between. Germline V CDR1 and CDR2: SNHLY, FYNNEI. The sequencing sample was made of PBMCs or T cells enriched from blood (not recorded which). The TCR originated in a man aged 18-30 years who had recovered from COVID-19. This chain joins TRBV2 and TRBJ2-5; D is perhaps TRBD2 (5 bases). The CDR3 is CASMRVGETQYF. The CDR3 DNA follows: TGTGCCAGCATGAGGGTTGGGGAGACCCAGTACTTC. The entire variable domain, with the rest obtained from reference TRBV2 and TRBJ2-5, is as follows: EPEVTQTPSHQVTQMGQEVILRCVPISNHLYFYWYRQILGQKVEFLVSFYNNEISEKSEIFDDQFSVERPDGSNFTLKIRSTKLEDSAMYFCASMRVGETQYFGPGTRLLVL.